These T cell receptor beta chains were read from a single sample in a study of T cell responses to AZD1222 COVID-19 vaccine. Libraries were prepared by immunoSEQ multiplex PCR; TCRdb keeps only in-frame clonotypes and omits some of them. The sample holds 70,000 to 90,000 clones, roughly 84% seen once. The input for sequencing was peripheral blood, taken 28 days after the second AZD1222 dose. These receptors were collected from an adult who received the AZD1222 COVID-19 vaccine. The CDR3 runs from the conserved cysteine through the conserved F or W. D genes are given only for firm matches. Clone size is shown for a subset of rows, as once, few, many or a class of expanded clone.

clone_size,d_call,j_call,v_call,cdr3_aa,cdr3_nt
-,-,TRBJ1-1,TRBV3-1/TRBV3-2,CASSQDPHTEAFF,TGTGCCAGCAGCCAAGATCCTCACACTGAAGCTTTCTTT
-,TRBD1,TRBJ1-2,TRBV14,CASSLLTGSTYGYTF,TGTGCCAGCAGCCTATTGACAGGGTCTACCTATGGCTACACCTTC
-,TRBD2,TRBJ2-3,TRBV5-1,CAVSGGDGDTQYF,TGCGCCGTTAGCGGGGGGGATGGAGATACGCAGTATTTT
-,TRBD2,TRBJ2-5,TRBV9,CASSVGLAGGETQYF,TGTGCCAGCAGCGTAGGACTAGCGGGGGGGGAGACCCAGTACTTC
few,-,TRBJ2-5,TRBV7-2,CASSQQGGGQETQYF,TGTGCCAGCAGCCAACAGGGCGGGGGCCAAGAGACCCAGTACTTC
-,TRBD1,TRBJ1-1,TRBV18,CASSPGQGAVGTEAFF,TGTGCCAGCTCACCAGGACAGGGGGCTGTTGGCACTGAAGCTTTCTTT
-,-,TRBJ1-1,TRBV5-1,CASRTVPWDTEAFF,TGCGCCAGTCGGACCGTGCCATGGGACACTGAAGCTTTCTTT
-,-,TRBJ1-5,TRBV6-5,CASRGFGNQPQHF,TGTGCCAGCAGGGGGTTCGGCAATCAGCCCCAGCATTTT
-,-,TRBJ1-1,TRBV27,CASRVLLGGGTEAFF,TGTGCCAGCAGAGTTTTATTGGGAGGGGGGACTGAAGCTTTCTTT
-,-,TRBJ1-1,TRBV12-3/TRBV12-4,CASSFSSAWEAFF,TGTGCCAGCAGTTTTAGCAGCGCGTGGGAAGCTTTCTTT
once,-,TRBJ1-2,TRBV7-2,CASSPTMDANYGYTF,TGTGCCAGCAGCCCTACTATGGACGCCAACTATGGCTACACCTTC
-,-,TRBJ2-2,TRBV5-6,CASSSGGELFF,TGTGCCAGCAGCTCGGGCGGGGAGCTGTTTTTT
once,-,TRBJ2-1,TRBV30,CAWRRGGGNEQFF,TGTGCCTGGCGGAGGGGAGGGGGCAATGAGCAGTTCTTC
-,-,TRBJ2-1,TRBV3-1/TRBV3-2,CASSQDFAVYNEQFF,TGTGCCAGCAGCCAAGATTTTGCAGTCTACAATGAGCAGTTCTTC
-,-,TRBJ1-5,TRBV30,CAWRGDSFNQPQHF,TGTGCCTGGAGAGGCGACAGTTTTAATCAGCCCCAGCATTTT
-,-,TRBJ2-1,TRBV28,CASSGTLHTEQFF,TGTGCCAGCAGCGGGACCCTCCACACTGAGCAGTTCTTC
-,-,TRBJ2-3,TRBV7-3,CASSFFSSDTQYF,TGTGCCAGCAGCTTTTTTTCCTCAGATACGCAGTATTTT
-,-,TRBJ1-6,TRBV3-1/TRBV3-2,CASSQDWSPLHF,TGTGCCAGCAGCCAAGATTGGTCACCCCTCCACTTT
-,-,TRBJ2-7,TRBV18,CASSPFQDVQVEQYF,TGTGCCAGCTCACCATTTCAGGACGTTCAGGTCGAGCAGTACTTC
-,-,TRBJ1-1,TRBV27,CASSLWGNTEAFF,TGTGCCAGCAGTTTATGGGGGAACACTGAAGCTTTCTTT